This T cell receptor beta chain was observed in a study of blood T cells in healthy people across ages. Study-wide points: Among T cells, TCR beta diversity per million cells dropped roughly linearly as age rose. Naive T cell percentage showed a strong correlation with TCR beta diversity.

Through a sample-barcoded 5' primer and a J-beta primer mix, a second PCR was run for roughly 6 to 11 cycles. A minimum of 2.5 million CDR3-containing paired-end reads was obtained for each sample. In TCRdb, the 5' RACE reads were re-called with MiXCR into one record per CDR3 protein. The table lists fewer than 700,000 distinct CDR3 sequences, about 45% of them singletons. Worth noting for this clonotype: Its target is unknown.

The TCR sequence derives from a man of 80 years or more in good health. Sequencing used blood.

CDR3 nucleotides: TGTGCCAGCACCGAAGGGTGGCAAGAGACCCAGTACTTC. It translates to CASTEGWQETQYF. The chain joins TRBV9 to TRBJ2-5; D remains ambiguous. CDR3 length: 13 residues. Trimming cost V 6 bases and J 2 bases, with 11 bases left between them. The germline gives CDR1 SGDLS, CDR2 YYNGEE.